Listed below are T cell receptor beta chains from one sample, sequenced in a study of response to subunit inactivated influenza vaccine. TCRdb recomputed calls from the RT-PCR reads with MiXCR, one row per CDR3 protein. The data hold around 750,000 distinct CDR3 sequences, with 21% observed a single time. The specimen was PBMCs from blood, collected roughly 5 days after vaccination. These receptors came from a man between 45 and 60 years old who received an inactivated influenza vaccine. CDR3s include the opening cysteine and the closing phenylalanine or tryptophan. The order of the fields is CDR3 DNA, CDR3 protein, J gene, V gene, D gene, clone size. The D gene is left open where the match is weak. Part of the rows lack a size; the others show once, few, many or a class for expanded clones.

TGTGCCAGCAGTTTAGGAGGGAGGTATAGCAATCAGCCCCAGCATTTT,CASSLGGRYSNQPQHF,TRBJ1-5,TRBV28,NA,few
TGTGCCAGCAGCCCAGCGGGAGCCTCCTACGAGCAGTACTTC,CASSPAGASYEQYF,TRBJ2-7,TRBV28,TRBD2,many
TGCGCCAGCAGCCAACAGTGGGGCAGGGTGTCCCTGTTGTTC,CASSQQWGRVSLLF,TRBJ2-1,TRBV5-1,NA,NA
TGCGCCAGCAAGACTAGCGGGAGGGCCATGGACACCGGGGAGCTGTTTTTT,CASKTSGRAMDTGELFF,TRBJ2-2,TRBV5-1,TRBD2,few
TGTGCCAGCAGCTTAGGCGACAGGGTCATTGATGAAAAACTGTTTTTT,CASSLGDRVIDEKLFF,TRBJ1-4,TRBV11-2,TRBD1,few
TGCAGTGCTAGAGCCGGGGTAGTTCAGCCCCAGCATTTT,CSARAGVVQPQHF,TRBJ1-5,TRBV20-1,NA,few
TGTGCCAGCAGAACCCATAGGGGTATTCGGGACACTGAAGCTTTCTTT,CASRTHRGIRDTEAFF,TRBJ1-1,TRBV28,NA,few
TGCGCCAGCAGCCAAGCTGGCGGGGCGAACACCGGGGAGCTGTTTTTT,CASSQAGGANTGELFF,TRBJ2-2,TRBV4-3,NA,NA
TGCGCCAGCAGCCCCAACACAGGCAGTGGCTTATACGAGCAGTACTTC,CASSPNTGSGLYEQYF,TRBJ2-7,TRBV5-1,NA,NA
TGCAGTGCTAGAGATCGTCAGGGGTTGGACTATGGCTACACCTTC,CSARDRQGLDYGYTF,TRBJ1-2,TRBV20-1,NA,many
TGTGCCAGCAGCACCATTGGGGCAGGTCCCTACGAGCAGTACTTC,CASSTIGAGPYEQYF,TRBJ2-7,TRBV7-6,NA,few
TGTGCCAGCAGTTACTCGCTGTCGTCTGGCTACACCTTC,CASSYSLSSGYTF,TRBJ1-2,TRBV6-5,NA,few
TGCAGCGTTGGGGAGCGGGAGAACACCGGGGAGCTGTTTTTT,CSVGERENTGELFF,TRBJ2-2,TRBV29-1,TRBD2,few
TGCAGTGCTAGGACTAGCGGGAGCGCCGGGGAGCTGTTTTTT,CSARTSGSAGELFF,TRBJ2-2,TRBV20-1,TRBD2,few
TGCAGCGTTCGCGGACTGCGAAGCACAGATACGCAGTATTTT,CSVRGLRSTDTQYF,TRBJ2-3,TRBV29-1,NA,many
TGTGCCATCAGGTCTACAGGGGGCTCTGGAAACACCATATATTTT,CAIRSTGGSGNTIYF,TRBJ1-3,TRBV10-3,TRBD1,NA
TGTGCCAGCAGCTTACCCCTAGCGGGAGGTCACCATGAGCAGTTCTTC,CASSLPLAGGHHEQFF,TRBJ2-1,TRBV7-9,TRBD2,NA
TGCAGCGTGAAACGGGAGTACGGCGGCACTGAAGCTTTCTTT,CSVKREYGGTEAFF,TRBJ1-1,TRBV29-1,NA,NA
TGTGCCAGCAGCTTCTCGGGCTGGGGATCAGGCGGAAACACCATATATTTT,CASSFSGWGSGGNTIYF,TRBJ1-3,TRBV11-2,NA,NA
TGTGCCTGGAGCACAGGGGCCGGGGAGCTGTTTTTT,CAWSTGAGELFF,TRBJ2-2,TRBV30,TRBD1,NA